This note documents a single T cell receptor beta chain sequence. Its target is not known. The CDR3 contains 15 residues. Between the trimmed V and J ends, which lost 1 base and 2 bases, there was a span of 8 bases. Germline CDR1 is MNHEY and CDR2 is SMNVEV (reference sequence). These data are taken from a study of shared clonotypes between healthy human individuals. Method: immunoSEQ multiplex PCR; TCRdb's copy keeps in-frame clones and lacks some. The sample records fewer than 1.8 million clones, about 98.5% being singletons. Overall study findings and caveats: Represented genetic and exposure-history diversity was restricted by having few donors. A handful of donors showed sharing of 4.5% to 5% of naive CD4 clonotypes.

This clonotype originated in a man in his thirties or forties in good health. V is TRBV27 and J is TRBJ2-2; TRBD2 is a possible D gene (5 bases). The sample was naive CD4+ T cells sorted from blood. Described subset: CD45RA+ positively selected. The CDR3 spells CASSLYSGNTGELFF. DNA of the CDR3: TGTGCCAGCAGTTTATACAGCGGTAACACCGGGGAGCTGTTTTTT.